The 23 T cell receptor beta chains below all came from one sample that was sequenced in a study of CD8+ T cells in alopecia areata (dated by TCRdb to 2016 to 2019). The library relied on the immunoSEQ multiplex PCR assay. To provide template for TCR sequencing, every sample had RNA extracted and reverse transcribed into cDNA. In its TCRdb copy, this immuneACCESS table keeps in-frame sequences only and misses some clones. Where compared with another copy, unresolved V genes explain less than half of these, and the others have no known cause. For this sample there are approximately 210,000 clones; around 65% appear just once. Together, the top ten hold 0.95% to 1.5% of the sample. The sample's treatment or condition label, decoded: oral pan-JAK inhibitor, 5-10 mg twice daily. The material was CD4+ T cells sorted from blood, obtained at approximately week 44, from a patient treated with tofacitinib. Receptors were obtained from a human donor with alopecia areata.

The chain links TRBV7-3 to TRBJ1-4, with TRBD1 as a possible D gene (5 bases). The CDR3 contains 14 residues. CDR1 SGHTA and CDR2 FQGTGA come from the germline V gene. Trimming shortened V by 1 base and J by 8 bases, and 11 bases separated the two germline ends. For the CDR3, the DNA is TGTGCCAGCAGCTTAATCAGGGCGGACGAAAAACTGTTTTTT. This codes for CASSLIRADEKLFF.

This chain links TRBV15 with TRBJ1-2, with TRBD1 matching 11 bases. Losses at the gene ends were 0 bases for V and 8 bases for J; bases not matched to a gene: 8. The CDR3 sequence is 16 residues long. The germline V gene has CDR1 LNHNV and CDR2 YYDKDF (reference sequence). The chain's CDR3 is CATSREDRGRSSGYTF. The CDR3 DNA reads TGTGCCACCAGCAGAGAGGACAGGGGGCGTTCGTCCGGCTACACCTTC.

The chain has TRBV29-1 and TRBJ1-1; 7 bases match TRBD1. The CDR3 is 14 residues long. Germline V CDR1 and CDR2: SQVTM, ANQGSEA. Germline trimming cut 3 bases from V and 2 bases from J; bases unmatched to any gene: 6. CDR3: CSVDRDSGNTEAFF. CDR3 bases: TGCAGCGTTGACCGGGACAGTGGTAACACTGAAGCTTTCTTT.

The chain combines TRBV18 with TRBJ1-2, with D possibly matching TRBD1 (5 bases). The CDR3 is 14 amino acids. Germline V gene data show CDR1 as KGHSH and CDR2 as LQKENI. The germline V and J ends were trimmed by 6 bases and 4 bases, with 15 bases remaining between them. The CDR3 here is CASSLGLPAYGYTF. DNA of the CDR3: TGTGCCAGCTCTCTGGGACTGCCGGCCTATGGCTACACCTTC.

About this clone itself: This CDR3 is also generated by other DNA sequences in the sample. CDR3 nucleotide sequence: TGCAGCGTTGAATTCGGGAATGGCTACACCTTC. Its translation: CSVEFGNGYTF. This chain links TRBV29-1 with TRBJ1-2; D call uncertain. Germline loops: CDR1 SQVTM, CDR2 ANQGSEA. V lost 2 bases to trimming and J lost 6 bases, with 7 bases between them. The CDR3 runs 11 residues.

Written as DNA, the CDR3 is TGTGCCAGCAGCTCGCAGGGTAGCAATCAGCCCCAGCATTTT. Translated, it gives CASSSQGSNQPQHF. The chain joins TRBV7-2 to TRBJ1-5, with a tentative D call TRBD1 (5 bases). The CDR3 contains 14 residues. The germline CDR1 and CDR2 sequences are SGHTA and FQGNSA. V shed 4 bases and J shed 0 bases, with 7 bases lying between them.

The V and J genes are TRBV4-3 and TRBJ2-3; no reliable D call. V lost 5 bases to trimming and J lost 1 base, with 13 bases between them. CDR1 LGHNA and CDR2 YSLEER come from the germline V gene. The CDR3 has 15 residues. The CDR3 protein is CASSAQSPGTDTQYF. CDR3 coding DNA: TGCGCCAGCAGCGCCCAATCACCCGGCACAGATACGCAGTATTTT.

Concerning this clone itself: This same CDR3 is encoded by further DNA sequences in the sample. This chain joins TRBV29-1 and TRBJ1-1; TRBD1 is a possible D gene (6 bases). This CDR3 spans 13 amino acids. CDR1 and CDR2 (germline): SQVTM, ANQGSEA. V lost 7 bases to trimming and J lost 1 base, with 13 bases between them. The CDR3 protein is CSARGGPNTEAFF. As DNA, the CDR3 is TGCAGCGCCCGTGGGGGCCCGAACACTGAAGCTTTCTTT.

The chain links TRBV19 to TRBJ1-1; D is perhaps TRBD1 (5 bases). V gave up 6 bases and J gave up 5 bases, with 13 bases separating them. CDR1 LNHDA and CDR2 SQIVND come from the germline V gene (reference sequence). CDR3 length: 13 residues. The CDR3 region is CASSHDSRTEAFF. The CDR3 bases are TGTGCCAGTAGCCATGACAGTAGGACTGAAGCTTTCTTT.

This chain connects TRBV10-3 to TRBJ1-2, with D maybe TRBD1 (6 bases). Trimming removed 8 bases from V and 4 bases from J, with 11 bases in between. This CDR3 comprises 12 residues. The germline V gene has CDR1 ENHRY and CDR2 SYGVKD. Here the CDR3 DNA reads TGTGCCATCTCCGGACAGTCCTATGGCTACACCTTC. Translation: CAISGQSYGYTF.

The chain employs TRBV11-2 and TRBJ2-7, with D possibly matching TRBD2 (5 bases). The CDR3 loop spans 15 amino acids. V was clipped by 4 bases and J by 4 bases, with 17 bases between them. Germline loops: CDR1 SGHAT, CDR2 FQNNGV. In DNA form, the CDR3 reads TGTGCCAGCAGCTACGGGGATTCCCCGATTTACGAGCAGTACTTC. Translation gives CASSYGDSPIYEQYF.

This clone was observed a few times. This chain links TRBV9 with TRBJ2-5; D possibly corresponds to TRBD1 (5 bases). The CDR3 spans 13 residues. Between the trimmed V and J ends, which lost 1 base and 9 bases, there was a span of 13 bases. CDR1 is SGDLS and CDR2 is YYNGEE in the germline V gene. The CDR3 region is CASSVKTDGSQYF. In DNA form, the CDR3 reads TGTGCCAGCAGCGTAAAGACAGACGGGTCCCAGTACTTC.

This clone has a single count. V is TRBV29-1 and J is TRBJ2-5; D is uncertain. There are 13 residues in the CDR3. From germline, CDR1 is SQVTM and CDR2 ANQGSEA. Trimming removed 2 bases from V and 3 bases from J, with 10 bases in between. The CDR3 sequence is CSVESRKEETQYF. The CDR3 bases are TGCAGCGTTGAAAGCAGGAAAGAAGAGACCCAGTACTTC. The complete variable domain, with remaining parts taken from reference TRBV29-1 and TRBJ2-5, reads SAVISQKPSRDICQRGTSLTIQCQVDSQVTMMFWYRQQPGQSLTLIATANQGSEATYESGFVIDKFPISRPNLTFSTLTVSNMSPEDSSIYLCSVESRKEETQYFGPGTRLLVL.

This chain uses TRBV14 with TRBJ1-4; a possible D gene is TRBD1 (5 bases). Germline assignment: CDR1 SGHDN and CDR2 FVKESK. Trimming cost V 1 base and J 5 bases, with 11 bases left between them. The CDR3 runs to 15 residues. This CDR3 is CASSQVRGMNEKLFF. In DNA, the CDR3 is TGTGCCAGCAGCCAAGTGAGGGGAATGAATGAAAAACTGTTTTTT.

This clone was counted only a few times. This chain's CDR3 is CAISEAIRGRSETQYF. CDR3 DNA: TGTGCCATCAGTGAGGCGATCCGGGGGCGCTCAGAGACCCAGTACTTC. The genes are TRBV10-3 and TRBJ2-5; D is possibly TRBD1 or TRBD2 (6 bases each). CDR3 length: 16 amino acids. With 2 bases removed from V and 4 bases from J, the gap between germline ends came to 17 bases. Germline V CDR1 and CDR2: ENHRY, SYGVKD.

This clone has a handful of counts. The CDR3 is CAGRISSGVAFF. CDR3 DNA sequence: TGTGCTGGGCGGATATCCTCCGGCGTAGCTTTCTTT. The chain links TRBV30 to TRBJ1-1; unclear D gene. Germline V gene data show CDR1 as GTSNPN and CDR2 as SVGIG (reference sequence). This CDR3 has 12 residues.

V and J are TRBV7-2 and TRBJ2-1; no firm D call. Trimming took off 1 base at V and 7 bases at J, with 14 bases between the two ends. This CDR3 is built from 15 residues. In germline, CDR1 is SGHTA, CDR2 FQGNSA. The CDR3 is CASSLGGGRENEQFF. CDR3 in DNA: TGTGCCAGCAGCTTAGGAGGTGGTAGGGAAAATGAGCAGTTCTTC.

V and J are TRBV10-3 and TRBJ1-5; D is unclear. Trimming pared 3 bases from V and 1 base from J, leaving 4 bases between. Germline assignment: CDR1 ENHRY and CDR2 SYGVKD. CDR3 length: 13 amino acids. In DNA form, the CDR3 reads TGTGCCATCAGTGATCTCAGCAATCAGCCCCAGCATTTT. Its protein product is CAISDLSNQPQHF.

This clone was seen more than once but under ten times. The chain carries TRBV9 and TRBJ1-3, with D unclear. The CDR3 runs 14 residues. Trimming left V 3 bases short and J 1 base short, with 8 bases between. CDR1 is SGDLS and CDR2 is YYNGEE in the germline V gene. Here the CDR3 DNA reads TGTGCCAGCAGCGCCCCTGAGTCTGGAAACACCATATATTTT. Translated: CASSAPESGNTIYF.

This clone was recorded only once. The chain combines TRBV7-3 with TRBJ2-5; D is unresolved. This CDR3 is built from 13 residues. Trimming removed 2 bases from V and 5 bases from J, with 9 bases in between. CDR1 SGHTA and CDR2 FQGTGA come from the germline V gene. This chain's CDR3 is CASSLRPEETQYF. CDR3 DNA: TGTGCCAGCAGCTTACGTCCTGAGGAGACCCAGTACTTC.

The V gene is TRBV19, the J gene TRBJ2-5; no definite D call. V lost 3 bases and J 5 bases, leaving 4 bases between the germline ends. The CDR3 runs 11 residues. CDR1 and CDR2 from the germline V gene are LNHDA and SQIVND (reference sequence). This CDR3 reads CASSMAETQYF. In nucleotides, the CDR3 is TGTGCCAGTAGTATGGCGGAGACCCAGTACTTC.

This clone has more than one count but fewer than ten. The CDR3 nucleotides read TGTGCCTGGAGAATAGGACCGACAGCCGCGAACACCGGGGAGCTGTTTTTT. Translating it yields CAWRIGPTAANTGELFF. The chain uses TRBV30 and TRBJ2-2; a possible D gene is TRBD1 (5 bases). The germline V and J ends were trimmed by 3 bases and 0 bases, with 17 bases remaining between them. Germline V lookup: CDR1 GTSNPN, CDR2 SVGIG (reference sequence). The CDR3 runs to 17 residues.

There are a few counts of this clone. The chain employs TRBV5-5 and TRBJ2-2; a weak D match, TRBD1 (5 bases). Germline V CDR1 and CDR2: SGHKS, YYEKEE (reference sequence). CDR3 length: 14 residues. V was clipped by 1 base and J by 1 base, with 5 bases between them. CDR3 sequence (DNA): TGTGCCAGCAGCTTGAGGGGGAACACCGGGGAGCTGTTTTTT. Its translation: CASSLRGNTGELFF.